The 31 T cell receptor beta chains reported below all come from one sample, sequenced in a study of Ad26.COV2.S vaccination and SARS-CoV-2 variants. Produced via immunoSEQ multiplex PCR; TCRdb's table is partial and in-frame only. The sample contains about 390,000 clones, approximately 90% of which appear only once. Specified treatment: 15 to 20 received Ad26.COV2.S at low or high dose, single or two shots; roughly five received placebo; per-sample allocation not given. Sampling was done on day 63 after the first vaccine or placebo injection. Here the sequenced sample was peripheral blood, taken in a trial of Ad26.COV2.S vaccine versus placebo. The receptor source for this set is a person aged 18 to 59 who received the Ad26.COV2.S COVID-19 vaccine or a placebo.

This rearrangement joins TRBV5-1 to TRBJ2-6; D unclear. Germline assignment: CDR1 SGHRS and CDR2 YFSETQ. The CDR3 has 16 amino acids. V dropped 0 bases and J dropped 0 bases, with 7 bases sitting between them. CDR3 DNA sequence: TGCGCCAGCAGCTTGGAGGGCCGCTCTGGGGCCAACGTCCTGACTTTC. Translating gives CASSLEGRSGANVLTF.

CDR3 DNA: TGTGCCAGCCGACCTGCGGGACGGTACTACGAGCAGTACTTC. Translating gives CASRPAGRYYEQYF. The rearrangement uses TRBV2 and TRBJ2-7; TRBD2 might be the D (6 bases). The germline CDR1 and CDR2 sequences are SNHLY and FYNNEI. CDR3 length equals 14 residues. Trimming stripped 8 bases from V and 3 bases from J, with 17 bases between.

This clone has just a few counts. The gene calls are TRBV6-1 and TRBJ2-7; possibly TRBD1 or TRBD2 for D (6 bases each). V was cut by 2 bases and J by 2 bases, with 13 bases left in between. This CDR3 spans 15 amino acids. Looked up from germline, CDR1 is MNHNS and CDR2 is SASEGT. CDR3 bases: TGTGCCAGCAGTGAAAGGGACGGGGGCCCCTACGAGCAGTACTTC. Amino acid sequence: CASSERDGGPYEQYF.

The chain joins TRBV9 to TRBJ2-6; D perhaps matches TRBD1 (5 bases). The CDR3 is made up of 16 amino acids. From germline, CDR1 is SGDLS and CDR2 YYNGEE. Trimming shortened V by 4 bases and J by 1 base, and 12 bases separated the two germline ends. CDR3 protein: CASSKGEGSGANVLTF. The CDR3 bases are TGTGCCAGCAGCAAAGGGGAAGGGTCTGGGGCCAACGTCCTGACTTTC. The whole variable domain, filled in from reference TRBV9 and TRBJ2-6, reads DSGVTQTPKHLITATGQRVTLRCSPRSGDLSVYWYQQSLDQGLQFLIQYYNGEERAKGNILERFSAQQFPDLHSELNLSSLELGDSALYFCASSKGEGSGANVLTFGAGSRLTVL.

Here the CDR3 DNA reads TGTGCCAGCAGCCCTTGGGGGAACGAGCAGTACTTC. It codes for CASSPWGNEQYF. The chain combines TRBV5-6 with TRBJ2-7, with D perhaps assigned TRBD1 or TRBD2 (5 bases each). The CDR3 extends over 12 amino acids. The V gene's germline CDR1 is SGHDT and CDR2 YYEEEE. Deletions cut 4 bases from V and 5 bases from J, with 10 bases between.

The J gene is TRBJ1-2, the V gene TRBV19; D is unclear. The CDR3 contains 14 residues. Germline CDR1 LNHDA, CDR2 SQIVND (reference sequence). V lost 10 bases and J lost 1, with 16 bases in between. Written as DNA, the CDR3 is TGTGCCACCCGATCTTTGAGGGATAACTATGGCTACACCTTC. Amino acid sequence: CATRSLRDNYGYTF.

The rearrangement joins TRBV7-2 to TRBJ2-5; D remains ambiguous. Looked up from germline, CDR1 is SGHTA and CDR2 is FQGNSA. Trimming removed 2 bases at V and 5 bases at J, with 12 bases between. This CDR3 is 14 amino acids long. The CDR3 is CASSLTLNGETQYF. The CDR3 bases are TGTGCCAGCAGCTTAACTCTAAACGGGGAGACCCAGTACTTC.

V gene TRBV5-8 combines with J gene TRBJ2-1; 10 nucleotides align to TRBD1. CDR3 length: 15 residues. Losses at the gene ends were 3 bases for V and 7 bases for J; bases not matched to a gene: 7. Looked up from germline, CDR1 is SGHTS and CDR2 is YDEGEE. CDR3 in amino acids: CASSSRDRGINEQFF. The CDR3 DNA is TGTGCCAGCAGCTCACGGGACAGGGGAATTAATGAGCAGTTCTTC.

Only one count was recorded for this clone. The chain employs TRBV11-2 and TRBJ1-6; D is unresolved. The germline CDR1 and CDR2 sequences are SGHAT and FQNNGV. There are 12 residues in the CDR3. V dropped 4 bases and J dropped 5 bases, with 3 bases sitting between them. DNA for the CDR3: TGTGCCAGCAGCTCGAATAATTCACCCCTCCACTTT. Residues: CASSSNNSPLHF.

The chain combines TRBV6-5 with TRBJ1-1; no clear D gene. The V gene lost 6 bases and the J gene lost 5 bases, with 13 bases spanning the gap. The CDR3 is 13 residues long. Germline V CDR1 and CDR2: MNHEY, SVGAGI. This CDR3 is CASRRSKGTEAFF. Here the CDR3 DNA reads TGTGCCAGCAGAAGGTCCAAAGGTACTGAAGCTTTCTTT.

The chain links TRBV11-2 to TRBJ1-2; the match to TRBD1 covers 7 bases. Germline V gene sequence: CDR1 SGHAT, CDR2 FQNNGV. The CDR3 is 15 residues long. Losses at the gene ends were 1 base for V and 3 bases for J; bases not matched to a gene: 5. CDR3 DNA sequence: TGTGCCAGCAGCTTAGGATCCGGGACAGACTATGGCTACACCTTC. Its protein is CASSLGSGTDYGYTF.

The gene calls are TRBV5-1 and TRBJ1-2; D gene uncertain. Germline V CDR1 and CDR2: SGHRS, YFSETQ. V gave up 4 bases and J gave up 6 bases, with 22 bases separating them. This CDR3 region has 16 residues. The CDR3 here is CASSPWARAKRDGYTF. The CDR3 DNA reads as TGCGCCAGCAGCCCTTGGGCAAGGGCGAAGAGAGATGGCTACACCTTC.

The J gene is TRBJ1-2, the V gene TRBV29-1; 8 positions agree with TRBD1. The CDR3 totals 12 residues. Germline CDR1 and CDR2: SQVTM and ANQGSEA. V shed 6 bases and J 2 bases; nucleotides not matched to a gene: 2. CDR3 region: CSVRDRNYGYTF. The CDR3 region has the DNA TGCAGCGTCCGGGACAGGAACTATGGCTACACCTTC.

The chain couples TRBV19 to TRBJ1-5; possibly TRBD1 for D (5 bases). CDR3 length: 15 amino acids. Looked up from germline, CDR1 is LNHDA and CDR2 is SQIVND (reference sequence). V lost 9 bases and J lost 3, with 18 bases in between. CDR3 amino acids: CASLGQGRFNQPQHF. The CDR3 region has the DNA TGTGCCAGCTTGGGGCAGGGAAGATTCAATCAGCCCCAGCATTTT.

In DNA form, the CDR3 reads TGCAGCGTCGCCGGGGGACAGTTGAACACTGAAGCTTTCTTT. As protein: CSVAGGQLNTEAFF. The V gene is TRBV29-1, the J gene TRBJ1-1, with 7 bases aligning to TRBD1. CDR3 length: 14 residues. With 6 bases clipped from V and 0 bases from J, the junction kept 7 bases outside the gene matches. From germline, CDR1 is SQVTM and CDR2 ANQGSEA.

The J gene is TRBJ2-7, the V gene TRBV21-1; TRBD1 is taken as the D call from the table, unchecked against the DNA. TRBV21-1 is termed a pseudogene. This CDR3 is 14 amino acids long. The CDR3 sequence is CASSLRDREDEQYF. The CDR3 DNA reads TGTGCCAGCAGCCTCCGGGACAGGGAGGACGAGCAGTACTTC.

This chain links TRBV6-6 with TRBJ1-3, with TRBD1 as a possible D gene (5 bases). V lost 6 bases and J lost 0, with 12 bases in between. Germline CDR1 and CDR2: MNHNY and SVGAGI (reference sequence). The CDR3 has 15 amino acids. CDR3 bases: TGTGCCAGCAGACCGACAGTTAACTCTGGAAACACCATATATTTT. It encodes CASRPTVNSGNTIYF.

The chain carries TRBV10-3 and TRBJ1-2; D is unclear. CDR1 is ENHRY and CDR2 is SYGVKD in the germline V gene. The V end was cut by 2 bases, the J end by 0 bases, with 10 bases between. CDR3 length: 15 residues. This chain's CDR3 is CAISERTYSNYGYTF. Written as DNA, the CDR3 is TGTGCCATCAGTGAGCGGACGTACTCTAACTATGGCTACACCTTC.

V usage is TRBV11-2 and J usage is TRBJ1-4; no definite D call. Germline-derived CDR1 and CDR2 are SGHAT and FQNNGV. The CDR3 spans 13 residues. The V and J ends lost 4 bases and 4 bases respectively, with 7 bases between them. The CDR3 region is CASSSGINEKLFF. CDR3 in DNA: TGTGCCAGCAGCTCGGGGATTAATGAAAAACTGTTTTTT.

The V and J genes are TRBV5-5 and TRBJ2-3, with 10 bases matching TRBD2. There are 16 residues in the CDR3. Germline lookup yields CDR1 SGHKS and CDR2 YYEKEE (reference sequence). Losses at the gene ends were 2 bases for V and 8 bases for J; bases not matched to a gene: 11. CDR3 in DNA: TGTGCCAGCAGCTTTATGAGCGGGGGGGCCTTCAGTACGCAGTATTTT. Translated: CASSFMSGGAFSTQYF.

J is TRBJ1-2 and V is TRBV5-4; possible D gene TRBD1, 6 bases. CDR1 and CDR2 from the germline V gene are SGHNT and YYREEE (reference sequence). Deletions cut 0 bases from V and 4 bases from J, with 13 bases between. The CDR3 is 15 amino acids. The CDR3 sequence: CASSLVGQGTYGYTF. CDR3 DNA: TGTGCCAGCAGCTTGGTGGGGCAGGGGACCTATGGCTACACCTTC.

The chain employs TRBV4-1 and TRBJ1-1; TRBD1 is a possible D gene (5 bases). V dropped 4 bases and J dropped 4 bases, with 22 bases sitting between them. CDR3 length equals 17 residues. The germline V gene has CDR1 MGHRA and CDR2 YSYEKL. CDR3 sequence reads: CASSPAGNQFGGTEAFF. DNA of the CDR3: TGCGCCAGCAGCCCCGCCGGGAACCAATTTGGGGGCACTGAAGCTTTCTTT.

CDR3 nucleotide sequence: TGTGCCAGCAGCGTTTCCTTAGACGGGGGTCTAAACACTGAAGCTTTCTTT. This translates into CASSVSLDGGLNTEAFF. V gene TRBV11-2 combines with J gene TRBJ1-1; D perhaps matches TRBD1 (5 bases). Germline V gene sequence: CDR1 SGHAT, CDR2 FQNNGV. Trimming shortened V by 5 bases and J by 2 bases, and 21 bases separated the two germline ends. The CDR3 length is 17 residues.

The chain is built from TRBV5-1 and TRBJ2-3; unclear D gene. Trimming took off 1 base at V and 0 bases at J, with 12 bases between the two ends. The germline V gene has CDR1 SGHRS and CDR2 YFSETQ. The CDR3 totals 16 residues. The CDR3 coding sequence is TGCGCCAGCAGCTTGACGGACCTCCCTAGCACAGATACGCAGTATTTT. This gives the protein CASSLTDLPSTDTQYF.

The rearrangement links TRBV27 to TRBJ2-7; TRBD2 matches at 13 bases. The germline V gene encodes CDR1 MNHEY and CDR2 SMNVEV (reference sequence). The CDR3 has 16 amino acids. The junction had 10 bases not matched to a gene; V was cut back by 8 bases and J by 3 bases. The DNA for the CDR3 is TGTGCCAGCTCTCGGACTAGCGGGGGCCCTAGCTACGAGCAGTACTTC. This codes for CASSRTSGGPSYEQYF.

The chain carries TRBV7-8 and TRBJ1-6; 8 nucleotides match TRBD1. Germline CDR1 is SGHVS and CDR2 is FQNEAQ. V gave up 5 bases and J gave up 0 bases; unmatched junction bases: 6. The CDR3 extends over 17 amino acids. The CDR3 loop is CASSPRTGSSYNSPLHF. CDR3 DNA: TGTGCCAGCAGCCCAAGGACAGGGAGCTCCTATAATTCACCCCTCCACTTT.

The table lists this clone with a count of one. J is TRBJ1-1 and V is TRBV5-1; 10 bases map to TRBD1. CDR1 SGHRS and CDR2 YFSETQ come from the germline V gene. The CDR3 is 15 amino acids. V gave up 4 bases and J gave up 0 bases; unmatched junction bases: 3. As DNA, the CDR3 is TGCGCCAGCAGCGCGGGACAGGGGTTGAACACTGAAGCTTTCTTT. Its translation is CASSAGQGLNTEAFF. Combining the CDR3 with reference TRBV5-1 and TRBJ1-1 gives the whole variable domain KAGVTQTPRYLIKTRGQQVTLSCSPISGHRSVSWYQQTPGQGLQFLFEYFSETQRNKGNFPGRFSGRQFSNSRSEMNVSTLELGDSALYLCASSAGQGLNTEAFFGQGTRLTVV.

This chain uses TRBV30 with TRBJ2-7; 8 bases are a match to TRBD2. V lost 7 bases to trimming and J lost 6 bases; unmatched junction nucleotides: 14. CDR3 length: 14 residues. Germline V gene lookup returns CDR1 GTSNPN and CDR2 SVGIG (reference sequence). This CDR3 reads CASKTGLRGAEQYF. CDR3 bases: TGTGCCTCAAAGACTGGGCTGCGGGGGGCCGAGCAGTACTTC.

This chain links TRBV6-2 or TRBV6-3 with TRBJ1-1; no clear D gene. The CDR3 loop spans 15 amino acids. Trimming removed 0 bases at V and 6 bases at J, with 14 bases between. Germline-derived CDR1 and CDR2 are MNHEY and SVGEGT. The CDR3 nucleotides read TGTGCCAGCAGTTACTCGGAGGGAATGGGCGCTGAAGCTTTCTTT. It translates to CASSYSEGMGAEAFF.

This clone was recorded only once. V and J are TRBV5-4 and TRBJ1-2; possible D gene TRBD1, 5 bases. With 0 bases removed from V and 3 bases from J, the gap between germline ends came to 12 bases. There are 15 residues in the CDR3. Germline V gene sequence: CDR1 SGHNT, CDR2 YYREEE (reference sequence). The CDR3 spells CASSLDRTSHYGYTF. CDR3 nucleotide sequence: TGTGCCAGCAGCTTGGACAGGACAAGCCACTATGGCTACACCTTC.

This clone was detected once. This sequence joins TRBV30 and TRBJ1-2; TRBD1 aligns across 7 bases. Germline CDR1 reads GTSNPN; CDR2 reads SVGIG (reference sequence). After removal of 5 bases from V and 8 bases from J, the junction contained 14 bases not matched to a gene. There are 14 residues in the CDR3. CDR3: CAWDGGRTGEGYTF. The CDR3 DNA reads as TGTGCCTGGGACGGGGGACGGACAGGAGAAGGCTACACCTTC.